A selection of T cell receptor beta chains follows, all from one sample in a study of T-cell memory formation after mild COVID-19. TCRdb reprocessed the 5' RACE reads with MiXCR, giving one entry per CDR3 protein. The sample lists about 560,000 distinct CDR3 sequences; 17% were seen once. The sample consisted of PBMCs or a T cell subset sorted from them (not recorded which). The receptors were gathered from an adult woman who had mild COVID-19 (a few samples of this study predate the infection). Cell type and time point are not known. CDR3s leave out the opening cysteine and the closing phenylalanine or tryptophan.

v_call cdr3_aa
TRBV6-6 ASSSVPMGGPGPEAF
TRBV5-1 ASSLAGSGQTDTQY
TRBV6-5 ASSYKTATIYGYT
TRBV30 AAGLAGLFLDDEQY
TRBV7-2 ASSLMAGATEAF
TRBV28 ASLPWTFEGGYT
TRBV30 AWTLPEQGETEAF
TRBV4-1 ASSHKDGNTEAF
TRBV10-3 AISESGGSTDTQY
TRBV5-5 ASSLVQVNTEAF
TRBV9 ASSVALAGQTSTDTQY
TRBV12-3/TRBV12-4 ASSNRRGNEKLF
TRBV4-1 ASSSPVRRGGLNEQF
TRBV6-2/TRBV6-3 ASSYTTDTQY
TRBV5-1 ASRNTGTLYQETQY
TRBV4-3 ASSQDWRPGYGYT
TRBV5-6 ASSLIAGTGKNTEAF
TRBV18 ASSPTGVNTEAF
TRBV7-9 ASSLGLAGSADTQY
TRBV6-2/TRBV6-3 ASSWDPYNEQF
TRBV5-1 ASSWGTAGNEKLF
TRBV9 ASSVVGTEFEAF
TRBV6-6 ASLVADLNTEAF
TRBV7-2 ASSLGQGSSPLH
TRBV7-9 ASSSEQGANTEAF
TRBV9 ASSPRPAGHTGELF
TRBV6-5 ASHPSGRVETQY
TRBV7-8 ASSPQTSGRAIFYEQY
TRBV12-3/TRBV12-4 ASSREAEQY
TRBV20-1 SARALRGQGNYGYT
TRBV3-1 ASRATGTNLAGELF
TRBV6-2/TRBV6-3 ASTITGNTIY
TRBV7-9 ASSLDRAGVSNEQF
TRBV12-5 ASGLAGDVETQY
TRBV13 ASSLGQARDEAF
TRBV20-1 SAYSTGVGEQF
TRBV7-2 ASSLARGSGGAETQY
TRBV30 AWHPGLAGVGPQY
TRBV11-3 ASSLDWREGPQVKETQY
TRBV5-1 ASSLEVGTSDTQY
TRBV7-6 ASSLSLSYEQY
TRBV6-2/TRBV6-3 ASSPTPGQRGSYEQY
TRBV13 ASSYYSPNTEAF
TRBV6-6 ASSYSLRDRNQPQH
TRBV5-5 ASSLDPGQGEIEQY
TRBV4-1 ASSQDWSGETEAF
TRBV29-1 SVAYTEAF
TRBV5-1 ASSLDGAAYEQY
TRBV7-2 ASSLVAGPDTQY
TRBV10-3 AISENRGPNEQF
TRBV5-1 ASSTAMNTEAF